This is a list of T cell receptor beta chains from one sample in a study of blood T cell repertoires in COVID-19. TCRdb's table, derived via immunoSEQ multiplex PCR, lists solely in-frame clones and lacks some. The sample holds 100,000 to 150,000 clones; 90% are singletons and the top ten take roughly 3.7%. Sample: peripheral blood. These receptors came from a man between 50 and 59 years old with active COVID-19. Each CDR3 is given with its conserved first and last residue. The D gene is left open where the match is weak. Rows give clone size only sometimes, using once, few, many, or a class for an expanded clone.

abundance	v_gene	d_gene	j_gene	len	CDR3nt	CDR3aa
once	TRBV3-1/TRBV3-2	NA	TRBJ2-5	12	TGTGCCAGCAGCCAAGAGAGCGTGACCCAGTACTTC	CASSQESVTQYF
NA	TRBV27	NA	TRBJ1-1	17	TGTGCCAGCAGGTACCTAAGTACGACAGGTTTATTCACTGAAGCTTTCTTT	CASRYLSTTGLFTEAFF
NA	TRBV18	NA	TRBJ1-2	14	TGTGCCAGCTCATCGACAGGAAGCAACTATGGCTACACCTTC	CASSSTGSNYGYTF
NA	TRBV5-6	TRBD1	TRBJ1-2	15	TGTGCCAGCAGCTCGCCGGGACAGACTAACTATGGCTACACCTTC	CASSSPGQTNYGYTF
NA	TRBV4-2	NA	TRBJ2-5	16	TGTGCCAGCAGCCAAGATCTCGGAGGAATTGCGGAGACCCAGTACTTC	CASSQDLGGIAETQYF
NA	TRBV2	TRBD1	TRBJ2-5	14	TGTGCCAGCAGTGAAGGACAGGGAGTGGAGACCCAGTACTTC	CASSEGQGVETQYF
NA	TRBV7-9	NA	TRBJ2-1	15	TGTGCCAGCAGCCGGCGGCGAGAAATCTACAATGAGCAGTTCTTC	CASSRRREIYNEQFF
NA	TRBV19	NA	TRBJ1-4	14	TGTGCCAGTAGTATAGATCTAGACGGGGAAAAACTGTTTTTT	CASSIDLDGEKLFF
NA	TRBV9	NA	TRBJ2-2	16	TGTGCCAGCAGCGTAGGTCAGGGGTCGAACACCGGGGAGCTGTTTTTT	CASSVGQGSNTGELFF
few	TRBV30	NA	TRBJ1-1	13	TGTGCCTGGAGAGATACAGGGTATACTGAAGCTTTCTTT	CAWRDTGYTEAFF
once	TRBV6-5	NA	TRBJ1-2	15	TGTGCCAGCAGCCTTACACTGGGGCGAATGGGTGGCTACACCTTC	CASSLTLGRMGGYTF
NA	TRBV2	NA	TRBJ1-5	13	TGTGCCAGCAGTGAAACCCCGCGGGAGCCCCAGCATTTT	CASSETPREPQHF
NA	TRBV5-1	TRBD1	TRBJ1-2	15	TGCGCCAGCAGCTCCTCCGGGACAGGGGGCGCCGGCTACACCTTC	CASSSSGTGGAGYTF
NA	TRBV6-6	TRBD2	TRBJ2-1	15	TGTGCCAGCAGTTACCCGGGACTAGCGGACAATGAGCAGTTCTTC	CASSYPGLADNEQFF
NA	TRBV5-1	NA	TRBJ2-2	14	TGCGCCAGCAGCGGAACAGGGCTTACCGGGGAGCTGTTTTTT	CASSGTGLTGELFF
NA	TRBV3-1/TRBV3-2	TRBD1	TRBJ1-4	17	TGTGCCAGCTCCCCCCGAAATCCGGGACAGGGTCAAGAAAAACTGTTTTTT	CASSPRNPGQGQEKLFF
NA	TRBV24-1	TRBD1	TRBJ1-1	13	TGTGCCACCAGTGACTCGACAGGGCGGAGAGCTTTCTTT	CATSDSTGRRAFF
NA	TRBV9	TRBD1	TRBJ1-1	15	TGTGCCAGCAGCGTAGACGGACAGGGGAACACTGAAGCTTTCTTT	CASSVDGQGNTEAFF
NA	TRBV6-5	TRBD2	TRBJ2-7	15	TGTGCCAGCAGCAGTTCACTAGCGCCGTCCTACGAGCAGTACTTC	CASSSSLAPSYEQYF
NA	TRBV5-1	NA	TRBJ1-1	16	TGCGCCAGCAGCTTGGGAGGGGGTGTCATGAACACTGAAGCTTTCTTT	CASSLGGGVMNTEAFF
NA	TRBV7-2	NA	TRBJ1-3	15	TGTGCCAGCAGCGAAAGCGGGGTCTCTGGAAACACCATATATTTT	CASSESGVSGNTIYF
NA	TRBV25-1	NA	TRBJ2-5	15	TGTGCCAGCAGTGTTCCCTTAGCGAACCAAGAGACCCAGTACTTC	CASSVPLANQETQYF
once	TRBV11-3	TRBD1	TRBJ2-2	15	TGTGCCAGCAGCCCTGGGACAGGGGTCACCGGGGAGCTGTTTTTT	CASSPGTGVTGELFF
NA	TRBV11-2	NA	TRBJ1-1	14	TGTGCCAGCAGCAAAAGACAAGTTTTAAATGAAGCTTTCTTT	CASSKRQVLNEAFF
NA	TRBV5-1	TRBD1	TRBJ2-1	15	TGCGCCAGCAGCCACGGGACAGGGATCTACAATGAGCAGTTCTTC	CASSHGTGIYNEQFF
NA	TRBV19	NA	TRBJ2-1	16	TGTGCCAGTAGTATAGATGCCCGCGGGGAATACAATGAGCAGTTCTTC	CASSIDARGEYNEQFF
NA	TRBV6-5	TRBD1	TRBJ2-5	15	TGTGCCAGCATGGAAAGACAGGGCAACCAAGAGACCCAGTACTTC	CASMERQGNQETQYF
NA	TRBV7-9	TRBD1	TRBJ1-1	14	TGTGCCAGCCGCCGGACAGGGGAGAACACTGAAGCTTTCTTT	CASRRTGENTEAFF
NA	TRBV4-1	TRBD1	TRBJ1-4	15	TGCGCCAGCAGCCAAGACGGGACAGGGGCAGAAAAACTGTTTTTT	CASSQDGTGAEKLFF
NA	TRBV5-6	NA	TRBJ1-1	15	TGTGCCAGCAGCTCGGACCTCGAGGGGAACACTGAAGCTTTCTTT	CASSSDLEGNTEAFF
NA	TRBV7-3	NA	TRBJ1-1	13	TGTGCCAGCAGCTTACAGGGAGGCACTGAAGCTTTCTTT	CASSLQGGTEAFF
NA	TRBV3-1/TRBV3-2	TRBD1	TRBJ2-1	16	TGTGCCAGCAGCCGAACGAACAGGGGGCAAAGCAATGAGCAGTTCTTC	CASSRTNRGQSNEQFF
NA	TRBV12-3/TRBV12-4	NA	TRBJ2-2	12	TGTGCCAGCCAGGAGAACACCGGGGAGCTGTTTTTT	CASQENTGELFF
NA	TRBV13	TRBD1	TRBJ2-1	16	TGTGCCAGCAGGGACGTAAGACAGGGATCCTACAATGAGCAGTTCTTC	CASRDVRQGSYNEQFF
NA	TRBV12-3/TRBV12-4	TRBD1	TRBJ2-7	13	TGTGCCAGCAGTCAACAGGGGGCTTACGAGCAGTACTTC	CASSQQGAYEQYF
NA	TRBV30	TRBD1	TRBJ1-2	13	TGTGCCTGGTCCTCGGGACAGCTTTATGGCTACACCTTC	CAWSSGQLYGYTF